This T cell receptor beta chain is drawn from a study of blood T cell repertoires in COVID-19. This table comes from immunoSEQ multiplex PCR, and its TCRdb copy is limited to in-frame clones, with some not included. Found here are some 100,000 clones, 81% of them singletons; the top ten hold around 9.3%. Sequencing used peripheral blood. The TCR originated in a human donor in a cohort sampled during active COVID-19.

CDR3 region: CAIRTTGNTEAFF. CDR3 in DNA: TGTGCCATCAGGACGACAGGTAACACTGAAGCTTTCTTT. The V gene is TRBV10-3, the J gene TRBJ1-1; possibly TRBD1 for D (6 bases). Germline V gives CDR1 ENHRY, CDR2 SYGVKD. CDR3 size: 13 residues. Trimming stripped 6 bases from V and 2 bases from J, with 10 bases between.